Reported below is one T cell receptor beta chain. Its antigen is currently not known. Base qualities are missing; no much larger clone stands one base away. This sample was included in a study of CD8 T cells in Susac syndrome (dated by TCRdb to 2018 to 2020). Regarding the complete study: Whether CD8+ T cell activation and differentiation in Susac syndrome was antigen driven was tested using repertoire sequencing. Study-wide conclusions, independent of this receptor: The number of individuals in the TCR sequencing and HLA analysis was recognized as being relatively small.

High-throughput TCR beta sequencing profiled peripheral blood CD8+ and CD4+ T cells from healthy donors, Susac syndrome patients and multiple sclerosis patients. The multiple sclerosis controls were treatment-naive patients who had stable or active relapsing-remitting disease and met the revised McDonald criteria. CD8+ TEMRA cells were enriched by FACS, while bulk CD8+ and CD4+ T cells were purified by magnetic negative isolation. Blood was drawn into EDTA tubes, processed within 24 hours, and PBMCs were isolated by density gradient centrifugation. PBMCs intended for TCR sequencing were cryopreserved in liquid nitrogen and thawed later in a water bath at 37 degrees C. Purity of sorted or isolated CD4+, CD8+ and CD8+ TEMRA cells was at least 90%. From the cysteine through the phenylalanine, the CDR3 covers 12 amino acids. The only DNA kept is the CDR3, 36 bases in frame from the first base. According to the germline V gene (reference sequence), CDR1 reads LNHDA and CDR2 reads SQIVND. Trimming removed 4 bases from V and 4 bases from J, leaving 5 bases between the germline ends.

RNA was extracted using the RNeasy kit, and about 0.45 to 1 microgram was reverse transcribed with random hexamers. The immunoSEQ multiplex PCR assay, which covers 54 Vbeta and 13 Jbeta segments, was used to amplify TCR beta CDR3 regions. PCR amplification bias was corrected using a synthetic template baseline for primer optimization and computational correction. From the authors' description of their analysis: Reads were annotated to V, D and J genes per IMGT and analyzed with immunoSEQ Analyzer, keeping only productive sequences. Clonality was computed as one minus Shannon entropy normalized by log2 of the number of productive unique sequences. For each patient and control, public and private clones were evaluated within the 100 most prevalent clones. Clones were defined as Susac-specific if absent from the healthy and MS cohorts, from approximately 1,100 published viral clones and from other ImmuneACCESS disease sequences. TCRdb handled the public reads itself, with Q25 trimming in fastp and clone calling in MiXCR, and kept productive beta chains. Every entry covers one CDR3 protein and lists the most common genes and DNA from its rows. These V and J calls are TCRdb output, not the study's own analysis. The sample table lists about 180,000 distinct CDR3 sequences, more than 90% of them with a count of one. In total, the top ten clones hold 0.093% of the sample.

The TCR originated in a human donor with multiple sclerosis. Sequences were obtained from CD4+ T cells from PBMCs. The chain couples TRBV19 to TRBJ2-1; the D gene identity is not certain. The CDR3 protein sequence reads: CASSRGYNEQFF. The DNA sequence is as follows: TGTGCCAGTAGTAGGGGTTACAATGAGCAGTTCTTC.